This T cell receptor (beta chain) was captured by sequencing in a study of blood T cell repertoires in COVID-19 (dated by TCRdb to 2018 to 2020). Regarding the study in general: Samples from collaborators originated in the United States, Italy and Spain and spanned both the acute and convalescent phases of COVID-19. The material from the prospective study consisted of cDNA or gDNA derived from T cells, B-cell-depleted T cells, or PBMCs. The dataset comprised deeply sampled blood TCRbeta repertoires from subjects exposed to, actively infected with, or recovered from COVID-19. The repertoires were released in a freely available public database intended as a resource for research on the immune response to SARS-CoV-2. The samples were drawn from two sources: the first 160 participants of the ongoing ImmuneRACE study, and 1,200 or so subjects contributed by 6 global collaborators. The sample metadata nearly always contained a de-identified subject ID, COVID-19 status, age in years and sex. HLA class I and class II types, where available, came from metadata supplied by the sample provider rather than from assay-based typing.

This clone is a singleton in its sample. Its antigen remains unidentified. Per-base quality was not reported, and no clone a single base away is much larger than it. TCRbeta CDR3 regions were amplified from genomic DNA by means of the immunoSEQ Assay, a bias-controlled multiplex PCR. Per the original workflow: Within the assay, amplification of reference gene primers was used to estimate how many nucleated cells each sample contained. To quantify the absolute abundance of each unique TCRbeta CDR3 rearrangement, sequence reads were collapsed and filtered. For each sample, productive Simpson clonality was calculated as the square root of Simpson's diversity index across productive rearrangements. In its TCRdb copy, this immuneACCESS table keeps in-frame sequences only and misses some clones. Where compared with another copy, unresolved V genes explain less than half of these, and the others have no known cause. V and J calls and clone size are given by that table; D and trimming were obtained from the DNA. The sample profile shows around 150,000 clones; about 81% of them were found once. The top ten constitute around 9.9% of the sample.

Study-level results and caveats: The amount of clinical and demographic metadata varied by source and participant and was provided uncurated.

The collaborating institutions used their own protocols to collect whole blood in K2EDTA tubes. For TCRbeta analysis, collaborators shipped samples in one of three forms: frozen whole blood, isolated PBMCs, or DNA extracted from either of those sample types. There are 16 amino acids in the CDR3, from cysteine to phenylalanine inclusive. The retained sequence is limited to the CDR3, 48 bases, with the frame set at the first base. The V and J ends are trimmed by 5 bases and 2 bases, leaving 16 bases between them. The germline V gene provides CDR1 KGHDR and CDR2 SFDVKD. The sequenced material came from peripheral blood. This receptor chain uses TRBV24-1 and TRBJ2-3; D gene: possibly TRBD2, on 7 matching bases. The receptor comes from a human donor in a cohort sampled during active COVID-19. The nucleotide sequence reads TGTGCCACCAGTGGGAAGGGAGGGGGGCCCACAGATACGCAGTATTTT. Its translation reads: CATSGKGGGPTDTQYF.